Sequencing of this T cell receptor (beta chain) was carried out in a study of blood T cells in healthy people across ages (dated by TCRdb to the mid-2010s). Broadly, across the study: Template switching captured roughly one uniquely barcoded TCR beta cDNA molecule per two T cells in model experiments. To track age-related changes in TCR beta repertoire diversity, the study relied on deep sequencing normalized with unique cDNA molecular identifiers. Donors were grouped into four age groups: young (average approximately 16 years), middle-aged (39), aged (about 60) and long-lived (just over 80). To avoid experimental bias, donors of different ages were randomly spread across the sequencing lanes. For two donors (one aged 18 to 30 and one aged 80 or older), the study analyzed two additional independent replicas of 1 million unique cDNA reads from the same blood draw. Overall results and qualifications from the work: Conclusive comparison of naive and antigen-experienced compartments was prevented by the profiling of bulk unsorted PBMCs. The percentage of naive T cells measured by flow cytometry correlated strongly with observed TCR beta diversity. As age increased, observed TCR beta diversity per million T cells dropped in a roughly linear way, and a significant reduction was already evident by age roughly 36. Because the CMV infection status of the donors was unknown, age-related changes in expanded clonotypes may potentially have been confounded. Compared with the aged group, the long-lived group had more naive CD4+ T cells, fewer expanded clones and increased TCR diversity, suggesting age selection. Estimates of total diversity based on one million sequenced T cells were regarded as lower bounds and as underestimates.

V and J lose 2 bases and 2 bases, and a span of 6 bases separates them. CDR1 SQVTM and CDR2 ANQGSEA were looked up in the germline V gene. The CDR3 runs 12 amino acids, cysteine and phenylalanine included. CDR3 DNA is the only sequence kept; it has 36 bases, read in frame from the first base. This clonotype showed up just a few times. What this receptor recognizes is not known. One base away there is no much larger clone; base qualities are not given. The library was built by means of 5' RACE. Instrument used: Illumina HiSeq 2500. A second roughly 6 to 11 cycle PCR used a sample-barcoded 5' primer and a J-beta primer mix. A unique molecular identifier was introduced onto each TCR beta cDNA molecule by a template-switch 5' adaptor carrying 12 random nucleotides. Each sample yielded at least 2.5 million CDR3-containing paired-end reads. All of the RNA was converted into first-strand cDNA using the Mint cDNA synthesis kit, with a TRBC-specific oligonucleotide serving as the primer. After uracil-DNA glycosylase treatment, a first 18-cycle PCR used universal primers M1SS and BC2_uni_R on all cDNA. For the original study's pipeline: For normalization, 1 million high-quality reads, each with a distinct molecular identifier, were randomly selected from each sample. Instead of being binned into consensus sequences, reads that shared molecular identifiers were thrown out. MiTCR, set to a Q25 quality threshold and the strictest error-elimination algorithm, was used for CDR3 identification, clonotype clustering and error correction. A nonparametric unseen species model with Euler transformation was used to estimate a lower bound on total TCR beta diversity. The public reads were quality trimmed at Q25 with fastp and then assembled into clones with MiXCR by TCRdb, keeping productive beta chains. CDR3 protein duplicates are merged, each entry listing the most common genes and DNA. The authors' filters were not applied to this entry. This sample gives just over 800,000 distinct CDR3 sequences in total; approximately 59% of them show up just once. The ten largest clones take up 25% to 35% of the sample.

Systemically healthy Caucasian individuals from Russia, some 40 in total and aged about 6 to 90 years, were included as donors. Each donor gave ten milliliters of peripheral blood, collected into EDTA-treated Vacutainer tubes. Ficoll-Paque density-gradient centrifugation was used to isolate PBMCs, with at least 7 million per sample. Trizol reagent was used to extract total RNA from PBMCs, with at least 5 micrograms per sample. For every donor, an aliquot of PBMCs went through flow cytometry to measure the percentages of naive CD45RAhigh/CD27high T cells. The TCR sequence derives from a man aged 25-40 years in good health. The material sequenced was blood. Recombination joined TRBV29-1 with TRBJ1-2, with the D gene too uncertain to name. Read as DNA, the sequence is TGCAGCGTTGAAAGACGGAACTATGGCTACACCTTC. It codes for CSVERRNYGYTF.